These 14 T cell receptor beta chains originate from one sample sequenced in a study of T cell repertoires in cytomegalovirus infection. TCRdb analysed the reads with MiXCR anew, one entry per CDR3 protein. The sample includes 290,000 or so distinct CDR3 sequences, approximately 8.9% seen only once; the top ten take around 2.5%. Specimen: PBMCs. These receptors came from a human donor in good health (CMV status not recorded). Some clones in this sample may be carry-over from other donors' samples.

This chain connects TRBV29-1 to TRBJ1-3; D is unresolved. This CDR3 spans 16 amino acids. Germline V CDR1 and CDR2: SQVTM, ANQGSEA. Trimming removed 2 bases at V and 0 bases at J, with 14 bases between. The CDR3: CSVEWPMPYSGNTIYF. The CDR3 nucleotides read TGCAGCGTTGAATGGCCGATGCCGTACTCTGGAAACACCATATATTTT.

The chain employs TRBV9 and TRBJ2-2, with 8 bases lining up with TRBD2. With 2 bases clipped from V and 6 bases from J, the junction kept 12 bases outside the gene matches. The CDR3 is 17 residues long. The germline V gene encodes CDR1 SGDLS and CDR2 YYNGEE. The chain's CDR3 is CASSVLSGGYRSGELFF. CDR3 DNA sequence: TGTGCCAGCAGCGTCCTGAGCGGGGGATATCGGTCCGGGGAGCTGTTTTTT.

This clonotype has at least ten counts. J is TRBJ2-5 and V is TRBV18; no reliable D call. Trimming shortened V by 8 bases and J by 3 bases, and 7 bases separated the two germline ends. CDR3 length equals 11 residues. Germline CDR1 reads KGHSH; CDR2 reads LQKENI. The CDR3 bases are TGTGCCAGCAGCCCAAAAGAGACCCAGTACTTC. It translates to CASSPKETQYF.

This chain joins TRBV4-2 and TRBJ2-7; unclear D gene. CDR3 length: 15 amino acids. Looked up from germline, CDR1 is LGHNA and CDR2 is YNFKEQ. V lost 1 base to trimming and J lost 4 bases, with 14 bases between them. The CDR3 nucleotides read TGTGCCAGCAGCCAAGGCCTTCAGGAAATATACGAGCAGTACTTC. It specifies CASSQGLQEIYEQYF.

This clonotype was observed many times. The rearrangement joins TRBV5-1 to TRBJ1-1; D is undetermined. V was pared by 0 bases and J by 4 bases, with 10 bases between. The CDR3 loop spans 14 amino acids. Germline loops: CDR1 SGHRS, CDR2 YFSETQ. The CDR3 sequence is CASSLDEGVTEAFF. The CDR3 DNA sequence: TGCGCCAGCAGCTTGGACGAGGGAGTCACTGAAGCTTTCTTT.

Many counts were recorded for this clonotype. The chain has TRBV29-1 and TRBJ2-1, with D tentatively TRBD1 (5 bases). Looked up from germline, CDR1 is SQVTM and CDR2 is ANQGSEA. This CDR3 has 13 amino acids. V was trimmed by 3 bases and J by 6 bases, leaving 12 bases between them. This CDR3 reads CSVEVQGRNEQFF. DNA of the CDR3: TGCAGCGTTGAGGTCCAGGGTCGCAATGAGCAGTTCTTC.

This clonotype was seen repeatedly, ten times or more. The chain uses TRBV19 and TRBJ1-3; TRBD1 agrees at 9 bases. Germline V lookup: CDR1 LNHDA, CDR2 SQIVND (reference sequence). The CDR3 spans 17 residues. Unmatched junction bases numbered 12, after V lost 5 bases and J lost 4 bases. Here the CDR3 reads CASSPPEDRGYGNTIYF. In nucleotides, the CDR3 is TGTGCCAGTAGTCCTCCCGAAGACAGGGGGTACGGAAACACCATATATTTT.

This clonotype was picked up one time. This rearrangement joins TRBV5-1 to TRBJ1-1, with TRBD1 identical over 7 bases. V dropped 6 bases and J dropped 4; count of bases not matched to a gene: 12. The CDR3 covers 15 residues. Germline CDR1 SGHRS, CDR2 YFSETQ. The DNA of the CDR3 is TGCGCCAGCACCCGGGACAGTAAGGGTACCACTGAAGCTTTCTTT. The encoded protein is CASTRDSKGTTEAFF. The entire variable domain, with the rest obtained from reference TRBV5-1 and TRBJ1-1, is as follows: KAGVTQTPRYLIKTRGQQVTLSCSPISGHRSVSWYQQTPGQGLQFLFEYFSETQRNKGNFPGRFSGRQFSNSRSEMNVSTLELGDSALYLCASTRDSKGTTEAFFGQGTRLTVV.

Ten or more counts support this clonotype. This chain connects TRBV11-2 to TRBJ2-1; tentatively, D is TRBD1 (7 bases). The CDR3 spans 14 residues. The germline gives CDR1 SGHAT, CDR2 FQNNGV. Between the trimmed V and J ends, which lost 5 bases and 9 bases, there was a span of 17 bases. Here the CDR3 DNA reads TGTGCCAGCAGCCCGCCCCGACAGGGAGGTGAGCAGTTCTTC. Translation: CASSPPRQGGEQFF.

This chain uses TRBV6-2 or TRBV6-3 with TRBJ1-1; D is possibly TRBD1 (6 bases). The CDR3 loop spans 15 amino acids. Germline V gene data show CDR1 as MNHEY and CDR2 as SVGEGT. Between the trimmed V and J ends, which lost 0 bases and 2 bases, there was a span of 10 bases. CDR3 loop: CASSYSRGGNTEAFF. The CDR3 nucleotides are TGTGCCAGCAGTTACTCGAGGGGGGGTAACACTGAAGCTTTCTTT.

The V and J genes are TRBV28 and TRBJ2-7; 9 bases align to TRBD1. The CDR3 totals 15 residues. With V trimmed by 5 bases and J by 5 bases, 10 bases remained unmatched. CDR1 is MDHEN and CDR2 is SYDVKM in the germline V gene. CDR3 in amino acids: CASSRPGQGVHEQYV. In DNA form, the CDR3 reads TGTGCCAGCAGTCGTCCGGGACAGGGCGTCCACGAGCAGTACGTC.

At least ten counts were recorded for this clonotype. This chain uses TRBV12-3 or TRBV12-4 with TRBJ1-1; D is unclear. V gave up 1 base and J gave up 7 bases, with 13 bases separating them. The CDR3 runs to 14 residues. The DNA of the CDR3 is TGTGCCAGCAGTTTAGGCCCGGCAAGAGGTGAAGCTTTCTTT. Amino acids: CASSLGPARGEAFF.

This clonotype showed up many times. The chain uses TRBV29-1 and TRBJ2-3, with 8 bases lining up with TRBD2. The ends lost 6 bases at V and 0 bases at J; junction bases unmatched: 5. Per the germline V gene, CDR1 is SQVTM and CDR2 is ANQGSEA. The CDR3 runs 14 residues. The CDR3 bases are TGCAGCGTCGAGCGGGGGTGGAGCACAGATACGCAGTATTTT. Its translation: CSVERGWSTDTQYF.

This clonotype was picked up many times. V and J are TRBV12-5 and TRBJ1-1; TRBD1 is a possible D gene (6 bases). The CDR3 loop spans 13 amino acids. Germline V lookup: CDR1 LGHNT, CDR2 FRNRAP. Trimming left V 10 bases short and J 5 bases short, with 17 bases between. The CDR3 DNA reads TGTGCTACCAGGGGCAGGCCGGGGACTGAAGCTTTCTTT. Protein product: CATRGRPGTEAFF.